This T cell receptor (beta chain) appears in the sequencing data of a study of blood T cell repertoires in COVID-19. Study background: Samples of COVID-19 (acute and convalescent) were obtained from the United States, Italy and Spain. Sample material is recorded as cDNA or gDNA derived from T cells, B-cell-depleted T cells, or PBMCs.

How the authors handled the data: Reference gene primer amplification gave nucleated cell count estimates. Assay used: immunoSEQ multiplex PCR; TCRdb lists only in-frame clones, some missing. V, J and clone size reflect that table, while D and trimming were determined from the DNA. Among about 170,000 clones listed, approximately 86% were seen once. The CDR3 contains 13 residues. Germline V lookup: CDR1 SGHRS, CDR2 YFSETQ. Between the trimmed V and J ends, which lost 0 bases and 3 bases, there was a span of 6 bases. The sequencing sample was made of peripheral blood. The sequence came from an elderly woman with active or convalescent COVID-19. The chain is built from TRBV5-1 and TRBJ2-5; no clear D. CDR3 region: CASSLVTEETQYF. CDR3 bases: TGCGCCAGCAGCTTGGTTACGGAAGAGACCCAGTACTTC.